This section outlines one TCR beta chain sequence together with its context. Its antigen is not known. The sample comes from a study of tumor-infiltrating lymphocytes in localized non-small cell lung cancer. Across the whole study: Tumor tissue and non-adjacent uninvolved lung came from each patient. General study points: Tumor T-cell fraction from TCR sequencing was not associated with recurrence-free survival (p = 0.61).

Measured with immunoSEQ multiplex PCR; TCRdb has only the in-frame clones, and not every one. The sample yields 15,000 to 20,000 clones, 73% seen once. The ends were cut back, 4 bases at V and 0 bases at J, with 9 bases in the middle. The germline V gene has CDR1 SGHVS and CDR2 FQNEAQ. The CDR3 contains 14 residues. The chain uses TRBV7-8 and TRBJ1-2; D remains ambiguous. Sample: lung tumor tissue. The TCR was taken from a human donor with non-small cell lung cancer. The CDR3 coding sequence is TGTGCCAGCAGCTCCGGGAATGCTAACTATGGCTACACCTTC. Its translation: CASSSGNANYGYTF.